This T cell receptor beta chain originates from a study of shared clonotypes between healthy human individuals (dated by TCRdb to about 2020). Describing the broader study: The cohort included three men and a couple of women between 18 and 49 years of age. For each donor, CD4 naive and CD4 memory were each run on three plates, CD8 naive on two plates, and CD8 memory on one plate. To estimate repertoire size and how much clonotypes are shared between individuals, the study performed deep sequencing of blood TCR repertoires from about five healthy adults. To increase sequencing depth and limit assay-specific biases, TCR repertoire library preparation and sequencing were carried out by different laboratories using diverse techniques. Leukapheresis yielded between about 0.9 and 10 billion PBMCs per donor.

The donors were healthy, HIV-negative adults with no recently reported acute infections or vaccinations. Every donor was a Caucasian adult living in Nashville, Tennessee, USA. The CD8 memory samples were a combination of magnetically selected CD45RO+ cells and CCR7-negative CD45RA+ effector memory (TemRA) cells. Blood was collected by leukapheresis, and PBMCs were isolated by Ficoll-Histopaque density gradient centrifugation and then cryopreserved in liquid nitrogen vapor phase. Purity and quantity of every magnetically sorted T cell population were checked by analytical flow cytometry. Genomic DNA was isolated from each sorted fraction and quantified by UV absorbance on a Nanodrop 2000c. CDR1 is given as SEHNR and CDR2 as FQNEAQ, both from the germline V gene (reference sequence). V trim: 3 bases; J trim: 0 bases; unmatched bases: 6. The CDR3 starts with the cysteine, ends with the phenylalanine, and has 16 residues. The sequence is cut down to CDR3 DNA, 48 bases in frame from base 1.

TCR CDR3 regions were amplified from genomic DNA by multiplex PCR using the deep immunoSEQ assay. For each cell subset, the extracted genomic DNA was distributed evenly across all wells of several immunoSEQ 96-well plates, and each plate served as one replicate. Each replicate PCR for sorted subsets received about 200 ng genomic DNA, equal to roughly 29,000 T cell genomes. Purified libraries were measured with a Qubit 3.0 fluorometer, size-checked on a Bioanalyzer 2100, and measured again with the KAPA Library Quantification kit. A separate single-read 150-cycle Illumina NextSeq 550 flow cell was used to sequence each immunoSEQ 96-well plate. The study's processing was this. Because only junctional sequences without quality scores were contained in the immunoSEQ output, filtering matching that applied to full-length reads could not be performed. Sequences were annotated with PyIR, a Python wrapper for IgBLAST v1.9, and V/J genes and CDR3 were assigned using IMGT germline references. Reads were removed for weak V/J assignments (E-value above 1e-6), missing CDR3, stop codons, out-of-frame junctions, or ambiguous translated residues. A V3J clonotype was defined by an identical inferred V gene, J gene, and CDR3 amino acid sequence. Percentage overlap between repertoires was computed as shared unique clonotypes divided by the size of the smaller repertoire. RTK rarefaction, the Chao1 estimator, and Recon v2.1 estimates of unobserved clonotypes were used to assess repertoire richness. Generation probabilities were computed with OLGA for all TCRbeta clonotypes obtained by the gDNA method from several donors. Here the immuneACCESS table is served through TCRdb, limited to in-frame sequences with V and J called. Missing clones are a known gap in these copies; in checked studies unresolved V genes cover under half, and the rest lacks a known reason. That table gives V, J and clone size, and the DNA gave D and trimming. This sample has approximately 640,000 clones in its table, and roughly 91% of those were observed once. The ten most abundant clones make up 34% of the sample.

With regard to this clone: Its antigen is not yet known. Base qualities are not provided; no much larger clone lies one nucleotide away.

Study-level results and caveats: When a few donors were compared, the shared fraction of clonotypes was 5% to 6.5% for naive CD4, 3.5% to 4% for naive CD8, 2.3% for memory CD4, and around 0.4% for memory CD8. Based on pairwise subsampling, the degree of clonotype sharing among donors was expected to be affected by sequencing depth. Naive subsets generally had larger estimated clonotype richness than memory subsets. Even with the large sequencing depth, rarefaction of the sorted-subset datasets indicated that sequencing was incomplete. Compared with non-shared clonotypes, the clonotypes found in all four sorted-subset donors had higher generation probabilities. Only blood was sampled, and tissue TCR repertoires likely differ from those in blood. Because the study included a small number of donors, the genetic and exposure-history diversity represented was limited.

The sequencing sample was made of memory CD8+ T cells from PBMCs. The sample's cell subset or site label, in plain terms: CD45RO+ cells pooled with CCR7-negative TemRA cells. The receptor was isolated from a man between 18 and 29 years old in good health. Some clones in this sample may be carry-over from other donors' samples. The rearranged chain carries TRBV7-9 and TRBJ1-2; TRBD1 matches 8 bases in the middle. The CDR3 loop reads CASSFPRTGTNYGYTF. The nucleotide sequence is TGTGCCAGCAGCTTCCCCCGGACAGGGACTAACTATGGCTACACCTTC.